Listed below are T cell receptor beta chains from one sample, sequenced in a study of blood T cell repertoires in COVID-19. Sequencing used immunoSEQ multiplex PCR; TCRdb keeps in-frame clones, though not all of them. The repertoire holds 300,000 to 350,000 clones, with about 88% as singletons. The sequencing sample was made of PBMCs or T cells enriched from blood (not recorded which). These receptors all stem from a woman in her twenties or thirties who had been exposed to COVID-19. CDR3s leave out the opening cysteine and the closing phenylalanine or tryptophan.

CDR3 protein: ASSLLLGEAF; CDR3 length: 10; V gene: TRBV5-6; J gene: TRBJ1-1
CDR3 protein: ASRPGQTNSPLH; CDR3 length: 12; V gene: TRBV6-5; J gene: TRBJ1-6
CDR3 protein: ASSSPGLAGGPRV; CDR3 length: 13; V gene: TRBV11-2; J gene: TRBJ2-1
CDR3 protein: ASSLGGDSTLGGTEAF; CDR3 length: 16; V gene: TRBV12-1; J gene: TRBJ1-1
CDR3 protein: ASRQTGMFEKLF; CDR3 length: 12; V gene: TRBV2; J gene: TRBJ1-4
CDR3 protein: ASSQPPTGDYGYT; CDR3 length: 13; V gene: TRBV5-5; J gene: TRBJ1-2
CDR3 protein: ASSDLAGWDNEQF; CDR3 length: 13; V gene: TRBV2; J gene: TRBJ2-1
CDR3 protein: ATGVGGDQPQH; CDR3 length: 11; V gene: TRBV24-1; J gene: TRBJ1-5
CDR3 protein: ASSYFAGGSAHEQY; CDR3 length: 14; V gene: TRBV6-5; J gene: TRBJ2-7
CDR3 protein: ASSPRVLGAYSNQPQH; CDR3 length: 16; V gene: TRBV2; J gene: TRBJ1-5
CDR3 protein: ASSLAGTNTQY; CDR3 length: 11; V gene: TRBV5-1; J gene: TRBJ2-3
CDR3 protein: ASSSGQVEVEQY; CDR3 length: 12; V gene: TRBV28; J gene: TRBJ2-7
CDR3 protein: ASSHLSGSYNEQF; CDR3 length: 13; V gene: TRBV4-1; J gene: TRBJ2-1